One TCR beta chain is described in this entry. Antigen: not known. Next came a second PCR, run for about 7 to 12 cycles, which used a sample-barcoded 5' primer along with a J-beta primer mix. All cDNA molecules were each tagged by a template-switch adaptor with 12 random nucleotides. TCRdb re-called the 5' RACE reads through MiXCR, storing one row per CDR3 protein. The data show about 1.5 million distinct CDR3 sequences, approximately 43% seen once. This specimen belongs to a study of blood T cells in healthy people across ages. Germline CDR1 and CDR2: MNHNS and SASEGT. Trimming cost V 7 bases and J 5 bases; bases outside gene matches: 6. The CDR3 runs to 15 residues. Study results and limitations: CMV status of donors was unknown, possibly confounding expanded clonotype changes.

Sample: blood. This chain links TRBV6-1 with TRBJ2-1; 12 nucleotides agree with TRBD2. The sequence was collected from a woman aged 18-29 years in good health. CDR3 DNA: TGTGCCAGCAAGAGGACTAGCGGGACAAACAATGAGCAGTTCTTC. It translates to CASKRTSGTNNEQFF.